This T cell receptor (beta chain) was observed in a study of shared clonotypes between healthy human individuals. Terminally differentiated effector memory CD45RA+ cells were excluded by CCR7 positive selection of CD45RO-negative cells. Regarding the study as a whole: Generation probabilities were higher for clonotypes shared across all four sorted-subset donors than for unshared ones.

Comments on this clone: Its antigen is not identified.

Per the original data handling: Junction-only immunoSEQ sequences carried no quality scores, so filtering differed. TCRdb keeps only in-frame clones here, not all; method: immunoSEQ multiplex PCR. That table furnishes V, J and clone size, whereas the DNA furnished D and trimming. The table shows roughly 2.1 million clones, with about 93% occurring only once. The V gene end was trimmed by 4 bases and the J gene end by 6 bases; junction bases not matched to a gene: 12. The CDR3 runs 15 residues. CDR1 and CDR2 from the germline V gene are SGHNT and YYREEE (reference sequence). Sequencing was carried out using naive CD8+ T cells from PBMCs. This TCR was recovered from a man aged 18 to 30 in good health. Some clones in this sample may be carry-over from other donors' samples. The V and J genes are TRBV5-4 and TRBJ2-7; 8 bases agree with TRBD1. The CDR3 nucleotides read TGTGCCAGCAGCCTACGGACAGGGAGAGAGGGCGAGCAGTACTTC. As protein: CASSLRTGREGEQYF.